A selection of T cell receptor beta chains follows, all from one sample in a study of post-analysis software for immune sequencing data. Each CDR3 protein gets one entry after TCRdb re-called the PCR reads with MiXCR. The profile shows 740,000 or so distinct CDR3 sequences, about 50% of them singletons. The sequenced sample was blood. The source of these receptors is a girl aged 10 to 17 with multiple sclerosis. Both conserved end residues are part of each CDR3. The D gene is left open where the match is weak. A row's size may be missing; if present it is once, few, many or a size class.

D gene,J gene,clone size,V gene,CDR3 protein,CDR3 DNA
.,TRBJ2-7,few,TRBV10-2,CASSLGGQNEQYF,TGCGCCAGCAGTCTCGGAGGACAGAACGAGCAGTACTTC
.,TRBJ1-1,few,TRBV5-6,CASSLRGEAFF,TGTGCCAGCAGCTTACGGGGAGAAGCTTTCTTT
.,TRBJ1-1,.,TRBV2,CASTREEQGYSFF,TGTGCCAGCACTCGAGAGGAACAGGGATATTCTTTCTTT
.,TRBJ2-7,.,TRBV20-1,CSAPLALKGEQYF,TGCAGTGCGCCCCTAGCGCTAAAGGGCGAGCAGTACTTC
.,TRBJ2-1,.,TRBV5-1,CASSLGKAVGVNEQFF,TGCGCCAGCAGCTTGGGGAAGGCGGTGGGGGTCAATGAGCAGTTCTTC
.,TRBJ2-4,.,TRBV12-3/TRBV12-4,CASSPNVGAKNIQYF,TGTGCCAGCAGTCCAAACGTGGGAGCCAAAAACATTCAGTACTTC
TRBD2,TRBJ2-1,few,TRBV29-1,CSVMPGGPRNEQFF,TGCAGCGTGATGCCGGGAGGGCCTAGGAATGAGCAGTTCTTC
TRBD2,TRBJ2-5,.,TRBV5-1,CASSSVGAGEQYF,TGCGCCAGCAGCTCCGTAGGCGCGGGAGAGCAGTACTTC
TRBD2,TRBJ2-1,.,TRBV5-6,CASSYGGGLVNEQFF,TGTGCCAGCAGCTACGGGGGGGGATTGGTGAATGAGCAGTTCTTC
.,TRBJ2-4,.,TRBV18,CASSPPARKQYF,TGTGCCAGCTCACCACCAGCGAGGAAGCAGTACTTC
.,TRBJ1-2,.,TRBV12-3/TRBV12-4,CASSLYRQQTYGYTF,TGTGCCAGCAGTTTATACCGACAGCAAACCTATGGCTACACCTTC
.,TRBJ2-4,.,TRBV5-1,CASSPAGVGLAKNIQYF,TGCGCCAGCAGCCCGGCGGGCGTTGGGCTAGCCAAAAACATTCAGTACTTC
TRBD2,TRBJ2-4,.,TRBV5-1,CASSLGGLAGNAKNIQYF,TGCGCCAGCAGCTTGGGCGGACTAGCGGGTAATGCCAAAAACATTCAGTACTTC
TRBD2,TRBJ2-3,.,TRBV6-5,CASSSPGLAADTQYF,TGTGCCAGCAGTTCTCCGGGACTAGCGGCAGATACGCAGTATTTT
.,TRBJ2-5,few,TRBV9,CASSVQPGAGETQYF,TGTGCCAGCAGCGTCCAGCCGGGGGCGGGAGAGACCCAGTACTTC
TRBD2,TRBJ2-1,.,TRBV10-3,CATGFQAGGPEQFF,TGTGCCACCGGGTTTCAAGCGGGGGGCCCGGAGCAGTTCTTC
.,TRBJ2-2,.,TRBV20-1,CSARVGGANTGELFF,TGTAGTGCTAGAGTCGGCGGAGCGAACACCGGGGAGCTGTTTTTT
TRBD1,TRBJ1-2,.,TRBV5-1,CASSLDGPDRVYGYTF,TGCGCCAGCAGCTTGGATGGCCCGGACAGGGTCTATGGCTACACCTTC
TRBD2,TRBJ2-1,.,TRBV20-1,CSVTSGSNEQFF,TGCAGTGTAACTAGCGGGAGCAATGAGCAGTTCTTC
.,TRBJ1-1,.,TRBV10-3,CAISGDPGRNTEAFF,TGTGCCATCAGCGGCGATCCAGGGAGGAACACTGAAGCTTTCTTT
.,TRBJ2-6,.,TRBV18,CASSPRANVLTF,TGTGCCAGCTCACCCAGGGCCAACGTCCTGACTTTC
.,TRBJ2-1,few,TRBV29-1,CSVNRDTRNEQFF,TGCAGCGTGAACCGGGACACTAGGAATGAGCAGTTCTTC
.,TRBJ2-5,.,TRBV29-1,CSVVHSGHPQETQYF,TGCAGCGTCGTCCACTCGGGACACCCACAAGAGACCCAGTACTTC
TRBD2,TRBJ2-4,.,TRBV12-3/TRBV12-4,CASSSQGTRGRERYF,TGTGCCAGCAGTTCCCAGGGGACTAGAGGTCGGGAGCGGTACTTC
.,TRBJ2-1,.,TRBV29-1,CSFRDYNEQFF,TGCAGCTTCCGGGACTACAATGAGCAGTTCTTC
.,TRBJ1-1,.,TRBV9,CASSGFQGARGTEAFF,TGTGCCAGCAGCGGATTCCAAGGGGCCCGTGGCACTGAAGCTTTCTTT
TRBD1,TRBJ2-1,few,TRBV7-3,CASSSGQGRDEQFF,TGTGCCAGCAGCTCGGGACAGGGGCGCGATGAGCAGTTCTTC
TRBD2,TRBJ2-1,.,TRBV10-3,CAIKGLAFDEQFF,TGTGCCATCAAGGGACTAGCGTTCGATGAGCAGTTCTTC
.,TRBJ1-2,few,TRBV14,CASSQDQGGGGYTF,TGTGCCAGCAGCCAAGACCAGGGAGGAGGCGGCTACACCTTC
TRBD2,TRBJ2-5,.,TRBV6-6,CASSYPLGGAFQETQYF,TGTGCCAGCAGTTACCCCCTCGGGGGGGCGTTCCAAGAGACCCAGTACTTC
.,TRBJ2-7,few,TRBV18,CANSPGLAYEQYF,TGTGCCAACTCACCGGGGCTAGCTTACGAGCAGTACTTC
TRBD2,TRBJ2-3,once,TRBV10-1,CASSLAGGPEATDMQYF,TGCGCCAGCAGTCTAGCGGGAGGGCCGGAGGCGACAGATATGCAGTATTTT
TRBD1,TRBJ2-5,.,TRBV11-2,CASSLDHHAQGAETQYF,TGTGCCAGCAGCTTAGATCACCATGCACAGGGGGCTGAGACCCAGTACTTC
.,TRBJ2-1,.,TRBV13,CASSFPPGGYNEQFF,TGTGCCAGCAGCTTCCCGCCCGGGGGCTACAATGAGCAGTTCTTC
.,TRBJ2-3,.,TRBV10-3,CAISEPPPDTQYF,TGTGCCATCAGTGAACCCCCCCCAGATACGCAGTATTTT
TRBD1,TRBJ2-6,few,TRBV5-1,CASSLAGTGRSGANVLTF,TGCGCCAGCAGCTTAGCCGGGACAGGCCGCTCTGGGGCCAACGTCCTGACTTTC
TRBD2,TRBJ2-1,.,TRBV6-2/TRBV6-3,CASQDTGTRINEQFF,TGTGCCAGCCAGGACACCGGGACTAGAATCAATGAGCAGTTCTTC
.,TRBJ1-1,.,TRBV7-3,CARNTEAFF,TGTGCCAGGAACACTGAAGCTTTCTTT
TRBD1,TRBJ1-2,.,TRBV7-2,CASSLRGRGQGKYGYTF,TGTGCCAGCAGCTTAAGGGGTCGTGGACAGGGGAAGTATGGCTACACCTTC
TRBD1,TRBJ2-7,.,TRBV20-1,CSAETGQGSYEQYF,TGCAGTGCCGAAACGGGACAGGGTTCCTACGAGCAGTACTTC
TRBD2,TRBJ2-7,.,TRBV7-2,CASSPLDGLAGVNEQYF,TGTGCCAGCAGCCCCCTGGACGGCCTAGCGGGAGTCAACGAGCAGTACTTC
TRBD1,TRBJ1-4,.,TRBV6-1,CASTRGPSTNEKLFF,TGTGCCAGCACCAGGGGGCCGTCAACTAATGAAAAACTGTTTTTT
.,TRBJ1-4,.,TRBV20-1,CSARDPGRPNGKLFF,TGCAGTGCTAGAGATCCGGGACGTCCAAATGGAAAACTGTTTTTT
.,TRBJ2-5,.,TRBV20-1,CSVDDSTETQYF,TGCAGTGTAGACGACAGTACAGAGACCCAGTACTTC
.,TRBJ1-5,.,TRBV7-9,CASSFGSDSNQPQHF,TGTGCCAGCAGCTTCGGCAGTGATAGCAATCAGCCCCAGCATTTT
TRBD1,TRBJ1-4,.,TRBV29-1,CSLGRGPEKLFF,TGCAGCCTGGGCAGGGGGCCTGAAAAACTGTTTTTT
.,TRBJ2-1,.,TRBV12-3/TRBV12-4,CASSFVFPLSEQFF,TGTGCCAGCAGTTTCGTCTTCCCCCTAAGTGAGCAGTTCTTC
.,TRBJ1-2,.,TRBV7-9,CASSLLSTNYGYTF,TGTGCCAGCAGCTTATTGTCGACTAACTATGGCTACACCTTC
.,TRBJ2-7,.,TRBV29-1,CSVEEAGGYEQYF,TGCAGCGTTGAAGAGGCAGGTGGCTACGAGCAGTACTTC
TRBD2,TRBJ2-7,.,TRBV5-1,CASSRETSISGYSYEQYF,TGCGCCAGCAGCCGTGAGACTAGCATTTCAGGCTACTCCTACGAGCAGTACTTC
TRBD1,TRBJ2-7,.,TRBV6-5,CASNVNPGQGYEQYF,TGTGCCAGCAACGTCAATCCGGGACAGGGCTACGAGCAGTACTTC
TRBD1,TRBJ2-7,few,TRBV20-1,CSAARDRGINEQYF,TGCAGTGCCGCAAGGGACAGGGGTATCAACGAGCAGTACTTC
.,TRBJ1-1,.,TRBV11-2,CASSLSRLNTEAFF,TGTGCCAGCAGCTTAAGCAGGTTGAACACTGAAGCTTTCTTT
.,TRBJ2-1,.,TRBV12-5,CASGISYNEQFF,TGTGCCAGTGGTATCTCCTACAATGAGCAGTTCTTC